The 3 T cell receptor beta chains given below trace back to one sample, sequenced in a study of blood T cell repertoires in COVID-19. Data came from immunoSEQ multiplex PCR; TCRdb stores just in-frame clones and leaves some out. The sample contains about 400,000 clones, approximately 85% of which appear only once. Specimen: PBMCs or T cells enriched from blood (not recorded which). Receptors originate from a middle-aged woman with acute COVID-19.

The CDR3 region has the DNA TGTGCCAGCAGTCCCGCGGGGGCAACAGATACGCAGTATTTT. Residues: CASSPAGATDTQYF. V is TRBV6-5 and J is TRBJ2-3; TRBD2 is a possible D gene (7 bases). In germline, CDR1 is MNHEY, CDR2 SVGAGI. This CDR3 contains 14 residues. V was pared by 5 bases and J by 3 bases, with 12 bases between.

Regarding this clone: This sample includes further DNA sequences coding for the same CDR3. This chain joins TRBV11-3 and TRBJ2-5, with D tentatively TRBD1 (6 bases). The V gene lost 3 bases and the J gene lost 3 bases, with 8 bases spanning the gap. This CDR3 spans 13 amino acids. Germline loops: CDR1 SGHNT, CDR2 YENEEA. CDR3 residues: CASSFSGEETQYF. CDR3 DNA sequence: TGTGCCAGCAGCTTTTCAGGGGAAGAGACCCAGTACTTC.

The CDR3 spells CASSPGGRETQYF. As DNA, the CDR3 is TGCGCCAGCAGTCCAGGGGGCCGAGAGACCCAGTACTTC. The V and J genes are TRBV5-1 and TRBJ2-5, with TRBD1 matching over 8 bases. CDR3 length: 13 residues. Germline V CDR1 and CDR2: SGHRS, YFSETQ. The ends lost 5 bases at V and 4 bases at J; junction bases unmatched: 4.